This T cell receptor beta chain emerged from a study of blood T cell repertoires in COVID-19 (TCRdb year 2020). About the investigation overall: Samples from collaborators originated in the United States, Italy and Spain and spanned both the acute and convalescent phases of COVID-19. A de-identified subject ID, COVID-19 status, age in years and sex were almost always included in the sample metadata. A freely available public database, intended as a resource for researchers studying the immune response to SARS-CoV-2, is where the repertoires were released. Subjects who had been exposed to COVID-19, were actively infected with it, or had recovered from it provided the deeply sampled blood TCRbeta repertoires that made up the dataset. Where available, HLA class I and class II types were obtained from metadata supplied by the sample provider rather than from assay-based typing. The samples were drawn from two sources: the first 160 participants of the ongoing ImmuneRACE study, and 1,254 subjects contributed by 6 global collaborators. The material from the prospective study consisted of cDNA or gDNA derived from T cells, B-cell-depleted T cells, or PBMCs.

TCRbeta CDR3 regions were amplified from genomic DNA by means of the immunoSEQ Assay, a bias-controlled multiplex PCR. The study's own analysis went as follows. The number of nucleated cells in each sample was estimated from the amplification of reference gene primers within the assay. Sequence reads were collapsed and filtered to measure the absolute abundance of every unique TCRbeta CDR3 rearrangement. For each sample, productive Simpson clonality was calculated as the square root of Simpson's diversity index over productive rearrangements. Drawn from immuneACCESS, this table holds only the in-frame rearrangements with V and J called that TCRdb kept. Clones are partly lost; checked studies trace under half to an unresolved V gene and leave the rest unexplained. V, J and clone size derive from that table, while D and trimming were established from the DNA sequence. This sample gives approximately 210,000 clones in total; roughly four fifths of them show up just once. 12% of the sample goes to the ten largest clones.

Each collaborating institution followed its own protocols to collect whole blood in K2EDTA tubes. For TCRbeta analysis, collaborators shipped samples in one of three forms: frozen whole blood, isolated PBMCs, or DNA extracted from either of those sample types. Study-wide conclusions, independent of this receptor: The quantity of clinical and demographic metadata differed by source and by participant and was supplied without curation.

Notes on this clone: Its target antigen remains unknown. Base qualities are not at hand, and no much larger clone is one base apart.

The sequence derives from a woman aged 40 to 49 with acute or convalescent COVID-19. Input material: peripheral blood.

The CDR3 reads CASSISPTSVHEQYF. The DNA sequence is given as TGTGCCAGTAGTATATCCCCCACTAGCGTCCACGAGCAGTACTTC. The chain employs TRBV19 and TRBJ2-7; TRBD2 matches 7 bases in the middle. From the germline V gene (reference sequence), CDR1 is LNHDA and CDR2 is SQIVND. The CDR3 sequence holds 15 residues, the cysteine and phenylalanine included. The only DNA kept is the CDR3, 45 bases in frame from the first base. V loses 2 bases at its end and J loses 5 bases; junction bases beyond the gene matches: 9.